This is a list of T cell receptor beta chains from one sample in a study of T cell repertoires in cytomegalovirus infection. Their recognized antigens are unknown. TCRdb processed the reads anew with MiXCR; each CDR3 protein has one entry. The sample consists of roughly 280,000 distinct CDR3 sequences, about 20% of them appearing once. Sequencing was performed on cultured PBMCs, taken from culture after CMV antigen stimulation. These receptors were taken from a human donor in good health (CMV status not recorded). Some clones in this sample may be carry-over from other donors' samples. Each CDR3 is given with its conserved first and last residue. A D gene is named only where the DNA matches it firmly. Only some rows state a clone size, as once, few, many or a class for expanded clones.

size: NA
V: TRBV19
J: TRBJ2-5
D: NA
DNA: TGTGCCAGTAGCCCCAATGCCAGGGTTGAGACCCAGTACTTC
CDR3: CASSPNARVETQYF

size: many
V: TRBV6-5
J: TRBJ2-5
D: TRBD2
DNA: TGTGCCAGCAGTACATGGCGGGAGGGCCCCCGAGAGACCCAGTACTTC
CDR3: CASSTWREGPRETQYF

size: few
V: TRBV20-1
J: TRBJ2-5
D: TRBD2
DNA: TGCAGTGCTTTACTAGCGGGAGAAATCCAGTACTTC
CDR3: CSALLAGEIQYF

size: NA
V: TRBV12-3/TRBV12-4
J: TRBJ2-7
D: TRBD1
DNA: TGTGCCAGCAGCAAGGGACAGGCAACCTACGAGCAGTACTTC
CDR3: CASSKGQATYEQYF

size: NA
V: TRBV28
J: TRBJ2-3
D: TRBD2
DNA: TGTGCCAGCAGTTTCGGGACTAGCGGGAGGAAAGAGTATTTT
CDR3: CASSFGTSGRKEYF

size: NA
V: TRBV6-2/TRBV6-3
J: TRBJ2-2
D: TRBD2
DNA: TGTGCCAGCAGTTACTATAGCGGGAGCTCGGACACCGGGGAGCTGTTTTTT
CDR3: CASSYYSGSSDTGELFF

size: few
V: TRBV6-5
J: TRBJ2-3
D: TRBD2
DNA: TGTGCCAGCAGTACATCACCTCCGGGACTAGCTGGAGAGGGTACGCAGTATTTT
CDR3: CASSTSPPGLAGEGTQYF

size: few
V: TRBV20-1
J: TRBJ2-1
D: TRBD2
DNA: TGCAGTGCTCTTAGCGGGAGCTCCTACAATGAGCAGTTCTTC
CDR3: CSALSGSSYNEQFF

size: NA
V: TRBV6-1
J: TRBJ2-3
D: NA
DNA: TGTGCCAGCAGTGGGAGGACAGTAGTTCCAGATACGCAGTATTTT
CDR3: CASSGRTVVPDTQYF

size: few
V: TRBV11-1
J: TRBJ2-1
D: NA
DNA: TGTGCCAGCAGCTTAGCGGGGGGGCACTACAATGAGCAGTTCTTC
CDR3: CASSLAGGHYNEQFF

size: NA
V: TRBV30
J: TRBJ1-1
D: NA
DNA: TGTGCCTGGAGTGTATGGGGGGGACGGATGAACACTGAAGCTTTCTTT
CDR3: CAWSVWGGRMNTEAFF

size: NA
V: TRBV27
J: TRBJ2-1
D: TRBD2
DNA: TGTGCCAGCAAGGGGAGCGGGAGTAATTTACAGTTCTTC
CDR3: CASKGSGSNLQFF

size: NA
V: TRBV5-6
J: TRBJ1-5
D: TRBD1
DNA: TGTGCCAGCATGCTAACCCGGACAGGGGGGATTAGCAATCAGCCCCAGCATTTT
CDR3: CASMLTRTGGISNQPQHF

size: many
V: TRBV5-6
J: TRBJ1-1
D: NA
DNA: TGTGCCAGCAGCCGATCAGGTACTGAAGCTTTCTTT
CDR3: CASSRSGTEAFF

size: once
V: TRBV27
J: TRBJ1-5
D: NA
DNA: TGTGCCAGCAGGCTAGGGGGGACTCGGGGCAATCAGCCCCAGCATTTT
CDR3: CASRLGGTRGNQPQHF

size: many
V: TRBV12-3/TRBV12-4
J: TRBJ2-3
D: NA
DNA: TGTGCCAGCAGAGCTCATAGCACAGATACGCAGTATTTT
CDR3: CASRAHSTDTQYF

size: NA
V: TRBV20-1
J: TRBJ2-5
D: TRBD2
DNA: TGCAGTGCTCAAGCGGGAGGGGTAGAGACCCAGTACTTC
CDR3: CSAQAGGVETQYF

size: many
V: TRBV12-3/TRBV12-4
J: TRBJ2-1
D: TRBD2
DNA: TGTGCCAGCACCCCCGGGACTAGTGTGGGGGAGCAGTTCTTC
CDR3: CASTPGTSVGEQFF

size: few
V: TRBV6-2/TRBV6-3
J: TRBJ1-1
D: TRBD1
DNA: TGTGCCAGCACCAAGGGACAGGGGAGAGGAGGCTACACTGAAGCTTTCTTT
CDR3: CASTKGQGRGGYTEAFF

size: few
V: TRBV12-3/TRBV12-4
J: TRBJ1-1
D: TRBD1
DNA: TGTGCCAGCCCTGGACAGGGCAAGACTGAAGCTTTCTTT
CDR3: CASPGQGKTEAFF

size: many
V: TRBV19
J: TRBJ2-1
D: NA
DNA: TGTGCCAGTAGTATTGGGCAGCTTACGTATGAGCAGTTCTTC
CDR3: CASSIGQLTYEQFF

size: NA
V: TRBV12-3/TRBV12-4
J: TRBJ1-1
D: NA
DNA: TGTGCCTCAGGGCCGACAGGGAACACTGAAGCTTTCTTT
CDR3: CASGPTGNTEAFF

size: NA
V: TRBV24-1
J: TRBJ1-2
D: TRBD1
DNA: TGTGCCACCAGTGACGGGGGACAGGGTCGCTATGGCTACACCTTC
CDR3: CATSDGGQGRYGYTF